The clone carrying this T cell receptor beta chain was observed a few times. This sample stems from a study of identical twins' blood T cells. This CDR3 is built from 14 residues. V was shortened by 3 bases and J by 3 bases, with 11 bases between the two germline ends. Germline V CDR1 and CDR2: MNHEY, SVGAGI. TCR cDNA libraries were made from RNA using a previously described, modified protocol. TCRdb recomputed calls from the 5' RACE reads with MiXCR, one row per CDR3 protein. The profile shows roughly 340,000 distinct CDR3 sequences, approximately 30% of them singletons. The specimen was PBMCs. The receptor was isolated from a woman between 18 and 50 years old in good health. The chain uses TRBV6-5 and TRBJ1-1; possible D gene TRBD1, 6 bases. CDR3 nucleotides: TGTGCCAGCAGTTATGCCCGACAGGACACTGAAGCTTTCTTT. The encoded protein is CASSYARQDTEAFF.